These T cell receptor beta chains were read from a single sample in a study of blood T cell repertoires in COVID-19. The protocol was immunoSEQ multiplex PCR, while the TCRdb copy is restricted to in-frame clones and leaves out a portion. Among approximately 460,000 clones, 89% were seen once, and the ten largest hold about 0.91%. The sample was peripheral blood. These receptors were collected from a man aged 18 to 30 with COVID-19, enrolled during active disease. The CDR3 runs from the conserved cysteine through the conserved F or W. D genes are given only for firm matches. Clone sizes are given selectively: once, few, many, or a class where the clone is expanded.

d_call,j_call,cdr3_length,v_call,clone_size,cdr3_aa,cdr3_nt
TRBD2,TRBJ2-3,16,TRBV3-1/TRBV3-2,.,CASSQALAGRTDTQYF,TGTGCCAGCAGCCAGGCATTAGCGGGGCGCACAGATACGCAGTATTTT
.,TRBJ2-1,12,TRBV27,.,CASSFGDNEQFF,TGTGCCAGCAGTTTCGGGGACAATGAGCAGTTCTTC
.,TRBJ1-1,13,TRBV4-2,once,CASSLTRNTEAFF,TGTGCCAGCAGCTTGACACGGAACACTGAAGCTTTCTTT
TRBD2,TRBJ2-3,13,TRBV6-4,once,CASSPWGGDTQYF,TGTGCCAGCAGTCCTTGGGGGGGGGATACGCAGTATTTT
.,TRBJ1-2,14,TRBV2,.,CASSPPGANYGYTF,TGTGCCAGCAGCCCCCCAGGCGCTAACTATGGCTACACCTTC
TRBD1,TRBJ1-2,14,TRBV28,few,CASYTGQGKLSYTF,TGTGCCAGCTACACAGGACAGGGGAAGTTGAGCTACACCTTC
.,TRBJ2-7,12,TRBV5-1,.,CASSLGTGEQYF,TGCGCCAGCAGCTTGGGAACGGGAGAGCAGTACTTC
TRBD2,TRBJ2-4,16,TRBV7-2,.,CASSLGGGGAVDIQYF,TGTGCCAGCAGCTTAGGAGGCGGGGGGGCTGTGGACATTCAGTACTTC
TRBD2,TRBJ2-1,15,TRBV24-1,.,CATSDASGTYNEQFF,TGTGCCACCAGTGATGCTAGCGGGACATACAATGAGCAGTTCTTC
TRBD1,TRBJ2-2,15,TRBV7-3,.,CASSLQGADTGELFF,TGTGCCAGCAGCTTGCAGGGGGCGGACACCGGGGAGCTGTTTTTT
TRBD1,TRBJ1-6,15,TRBV7-2,.,CASRMTGVDNSPLHF,TGTGCCAGCAGGATGACAGGGGTCGACAATTCACCCCTCCACTTT
TRBD1,TRBJ1-2,16,TRBV3-1/TRBV3-2,.,CASSQDGGTGAYGYTF,TGTGCCAGCAGCCAAGATGGCGGGACAGGGGCCTATGGCTACACCTTC
.,TRBJ2-3,15,TRBV15,once,CATSRAGGVPDTQYF,TGTGCCACCAGCAGAGCCGGAGGGGTTCCAGATACGCAGTATTTT
TRBD1,TRBJ1-4,15,TRBV5-4,once,CASSFAGTENEKLFF,TGTGCCAGCAGCTTCGCCGGGACAGAGAATGAAAAACTGTTTTTT
TRBD1,TRBJ1-1,16,TRBV3-1/TRBV3-2,.,CASSQGSVPGGGEAFF,TGTGCCAGCAGCCAAGGTTCCGTCCCAGGGGGCGGTGAAGCTTTCTTT
.,TRBJ2-1,14,TRBV25-1,.,CASSEGAPYNEQFF,TGTGCCAGCAGTGAAGGGGCCCCCTACAATGAGCAGTTCTTC
.,TRBJ2-7,14,TRBV7-9,.,CASSLGGGGGEQYF,TGTGCCAGCAGCTTAGGGGGGGGCGGGGGCGAGCAGTACTTC
TRBD1,TRBJ2-5,16,TRBV7-2,.,CASSPGGTGGIETQYF,TGTGCCAGCAGCCCAGGAGGGACAGGGGGCATTGAGACCCAGTACTTC
TRBD1,TRBJ1-1,15,TRBV2,.,CASTPGDRSNTEAFF,TGTGCCAGCACCCCAGGGGACAGATCAAACACTGAAGCTTTCTTT
.,TRBJ2-7,14,TRBV11-3,.,CASSLPGHTNEQYF,TGTGCCAGCAGCCTTCCGGGACACACTAACGAGCAGTACTTC
TRBD2,TRBJ2-2,15,TRBV18,.,CASSSLAGDTGELFF,TGTGCCAGCTCATCGCTAGCGGGGGACACCGGGGAGCTGTTTTTT
TRBD1,TRBJ1-1,17,TRBV20-1,.,CSASGVWDRGGITEAFF,TGCAGTGCTAGTGGGGTTTGGGACAGGGGTGGTATCACTGAAGCTTTCTTT
TRBD1,TRBJ1-2,12,TRBV7-2,.,CASSFDRGGYTF,TGTGCCAGCAGCTTCGACAGGGGTGGCTACACCTTC
.,TRBJ2-1,11,TRBV19,few,CASSIRNEQFF,TGTGCCAGTAGTATCAGGAATGAGCAGTTCTTC
.,TRBJ1-2,11,TRBV29-1,.,CSVGRGSGYTF,TGCAGCGTTGGTAGGGGGTCAGGCTACACCTTC
.,TRBJ2-3,15,TRBV4-1,.,CASSQDYQSTDTQYF,TGCGCCAGCAGCCAAGATTATCAGAGCACAGATACGCAGTATTTT
.,TRBJ2-5,15,TRBV18,.,CASSPAVVSLETQYF,TGTGCCAGCTCACCGGCCGTGGTCTCCTTAGAGACCCAGTACTTC
.,TRBJ2-7,15,TRBV10-2,.,CASSESPFGPYEQYF,TGCGCCAGCAGTGAGTCACCGTTTGGGCCTTACGAGCAGTACTTC
.,TRBJ2-5,14,TRBV11-2,.,CASSLDRAPETQYF,TGTGCCAGCAGCTTAGACAGGGCCCCGGAGACCCAGTACTTC
.,TRBJ2-1,15,TRBV7-6,.,CASSLGSNPYNEQFF,TGTGCCAGCAGCTTAGGTTCTAACCCCTACAATGAGCAGTTCTTC
TRBD1,TRBJ2-1,15,TRBV19,.,CASNRRQGGNNEQFF,TGTGCCAGTAATCGGCGACAGGGGGGCAACAATGAGCAGTTCTTC
TRBD1,TRBJ1-1,16,TRBV5-1,.,CASSGEGGLMNTEAFF,TGCGCCAGCAGCGGAGAAGGGGGCCTCATGAACACTGAAGCTTTCTTT
.,TRBJ2-3,13,TRBV18,.,CASSYGEQDTQYF,TGTGCCAGCTCATACGGGGAACAGGATACGCAGTATTTT
TRBD1,TRBJ2-7,13,TRBV2,.,CASNRDRGYEQYF,TGTGCCAGCAATCGGGACAGGGGTTACGAGCAGTACTTC
TRBD2,TRBJ2-2,16,TRBV5-4,.,CASSLGYGGVTGELFF,TGTGCCAGCAGCTTGGGATACGGGGGGGTGACCGGGGAGCTGTTTTTT
.,TRBJ1-3,16,TRBV4-1,few,CASRKDVVRSGNTIYF,TGCGCCAGCAGGAAAGATGTGGTCAGGTCTGGAAACACCATATATTTT
.,TRBJ2-2,18,TRBV10-2,.,CASRLTSGGVLNTGELFF,TGCGCCAGCCGCCTTACCTCGGGGGGCGTACTCAACACCGGGGAGCTGTTTTTT
.,TRBJ2-7,13,TRBV2,.,CASSGLTVYEQYF,TGTGCCAGCAGTGGTCTGACAGTCTACGAGCAGTACTTC
.,TRBJ1-1,13,TRBV7-9,.,CASSLTTVTEAFF,TGTGCCAGCAGCCTCACAACAGTCACTGAAGCTTTCTTT
.,TRBJ2-1,13,TRBV11-2,once,CASSLLGSGEQFF,TGTGCCAGCAGCTTGCTAGGGAGTGGTGAGCAGTTCTTC
TRBD1,TRBJ1-1,12,TRBV29-1,.,CSVQTGGTEAFF,TGCAGCGTCCAAACAGGGGGCACTGAAGCTTTCTTT
.,TRBJ2-5,15,TRBV5-4,once,CASSHATGGKETQYF,TGTGCCAGCAGCCACGCCACGGGGGGCAAAGAGACCCAGTACTTC
TRBD2,TRBJ2-1,16,TRBV9,.,CASGLAGTNSYNEQFF,TGTGCCAGCGGACTAGCGGGAACGAACTCCTACAATGAGCAGTTCTTC
TRBD2,TRBJ2-1,16,TRBV19,once,CASSPLGGRGDHEQFF,TGTGCCAGTAGTCCCCTGGGGGGGCGGGGGGATCATGAGCAGTTCTTC
.,TRBJ1-2,13,TRBV6-5,.,CASRGGRLYGYTF,TGTGCCAGCAGGGGTGGCAGACTCTATGGCTACACCTTC
.,TRBJ1-5,15,TRBV19,.,CASSKGLHSNQPQHF,TGTGCCAGTAGTAAGGGGTTACATAGCAATCAGCCCCAGCATTTT
.,TRBJ2-1,12,TRBV7-6,.,CASGGTDHEQFF,TGTGCCAGCGGGGGGACAGACCATGAGCAGTTCTTC
.,TRBJ1-2,12,TRBV28,.,CAGGDLTGGYTF,TGTGCCGGCGGCGACCTTACCGGGGGCTACACCTTC
.,TRBJ2-1,11,TRBV5-1,.,CASSLGDIKFF,TGCGCCAGCAGCTTGGGGGACATAAAGTTCTTC
TRBD2,TRBJ2-7,13,TRBV7-2,.,CASSSTSSHEQYF,TGTGCCAGCAGCTCGACTAGCTCTCACGAGCAGTACTTC
TRBD2,TRBJ2-2,16,TRBV5-4,.,CASSSIAGADTGELFF,TGTGCCAGCAGCTCAATAGCGGGAGCGGACACCGGGGAGCTGTTTTTT
.,TRBJ2-1,14,TRBV6-5,once,CASSYDRSYNEQFF,TGTGCCAGCAGCTACGACAGATCCTACAATGAGCAGTTCTTC
TRBD2,TRBJ2-5,15,TRBV3-1/TRBV3-2,.,CASSRDGAGGETQYF,TGTGCCAGCAGCCGTGACGGGGCGGGAGGTGAGACCCAGTACTTC
TRBD2,TRBJ2-3,16,TRBV11-3,.,CASSPLEREFTDTQYF,TGTGCCAGCAGCCCACTAGAGCGGGAGTTCACAGATACGCAGTATTTT
TRBD1,TRBJ2-7,13,TRBV6-5,.,CASRLTGYSEQYF,TGTGCCAGCAGGTTGACAGGGTATAGCGAGCAGTACTTC
TRBD2,TRBJ2-2,15,TRBV2,.,CASSNGLANTGELFF,TGTGCCAGCAGTAACGGACTAGCGAACACCGGGGAGCTGTTTTTT